A selection of T cell receptor beta chains follows, all from one sample in a study of T cells in localized non-small cell lung cancer. This table comes from immunoSEQ multiplex PCR, and its TCRdb copy is limited to in-frame clones, with some not included. Here the sample spans roughly 34,000 clones, 87% being singletons. The source was peripheral blood mononuclear cells, collected before any cancer treatment. These receptors were obtained from a man aged 35 to 70 with stage III lung adenocarcinoma. The CDR3 runs from the conserved cysteine through the conserved F or W. The D gene is left open where the match is weak. Some rows mark clone size as missing; the rest say once, few, many or name a class of expanded clone.

abundance	v_gene	j_gene	d_gene	CDR3aa	CDR3nt
NA	TRBV30	TRBJ1-1	TRBD1	CAWRGGQGGTEAFF	TGTGCCTGGAGAGGGGGGCAGGGGGGCACTGAAGCTTTCTTT
NA	TRBV5-4	TRBJ1-2	NA	CASSSDLNDYGYTF	TGTGCCAGCAGCTCCGATTTAAACGACTATGGCTACACCTTC
few	TRBV6-5	TRBJ1-2	NA	CASSWGGGYGYTF	TGTGCCAGCAGTTGGGGTGGGGGCTATGGCTACACCTTC
NA	TRBV18	TRBJ1-2	TRBD1	CASSPNSGQGRKVNYGYTF	TGTGCCAGCTCACCCAACTCCGGACAGGGGCGCAAAGTTAACTATGGCTACACCTTC
once	TRBV7-2	TRBJ2-1	NA	CASQTTDINNEQFF	TGTGCCAGCCAAACAACGGATATCAACAATGAGCAGTTCTTC
NA	TRBV5-6	TRBJ1-1	NA	CASSYRLRQANTEAFF	TGTGCCAGCAGCTACCGACTTAGACAGGCCAACACTGAAGCTTTCTTT
NA	TRBV18	TRBJ2-3	TRBD2	CASSLLGLAGSSTDTQYF	TGTGCCAGCTCCCTCCTCGGACTAGCGGGGTCTAGCACAGATACGCAGTATTTT
NA	TRBV7-3	TRBJ2-7	TRBD2	CASSLMGGSSYEQYF	TGTGCCAGCAGCTTAATGGGGGGGAGCTCCTACGAGCAGTACTTC
NA	TRBV7-2	TRBJ2-2	NA	CASNPGFGVGELFF	TGTGCCAGCAATCCCGGGTTCGGGGTCGGGGAGCTGTTTTTT
once	TRBV7-8	TRBJ1-2	NA	CASSLTGINYGYTF	TGTGCCAGCAGCTTAACCGGGATTAACTATGGCTACACCTTC
NA	TRBV7-2	TRBJ1-1	NA	CASSLGLGSNTEAFF	TGTGCCAGCAGCTTAGGGCTGGGATCGAACACTGAAGCTTTCTTT
few	TRBV6-5	TRBJ1-6	NA	CASSFDGPSPLHF	TGTGCCAGCAGCTTCGACGGACCTTCACCCCTCCACTTT
once	TRBV5-6	TRBJ2-4	NA	CASSSPGMAKNIQYF	TGTGCCAGCAGCTCCCCAGGTATGGCCAAAAACATTCAGTACTTC
NA	TRBV5-4	TRBJ2-2	TRBD2	CASTPRRERETGELFF	TGTGCCAGCACCCCGCGGCGGGAGCGGGAAACCGGGGAGCTGTTTTTT
NA	TRBV11-3	TRBJ2-3	NA	CASSLRGPLNTQYF	TGTGCCAGCAGCTTACGAGGACCCCTGAATACGCAGTATTTT
NA	TRBV6-1	TRBJ1-1	NA	CASSDDRGNLNTEAFF	TGTGCCAGCAGTGATGATCGGGGGAACCTGAACACTGAAGCTTTCTTT
few	TRBV18	TRBJ1-6	NA	CASSRLFGGGPNSPLHF	TGTGCCAGCTCACGGCTTTTCGGGGGTGGCCCTAATTCACCCCTCCACTTT
NA	TRBV7-3	TRBJ2-1	NA	CASSLEGLYNEQFF	TGTGCCAGCAGCTTAGAAGGGCTATACAATGAGCAGTTCTTC
NA	TRBV6-6	TRBJ1-1	NA	CASSYSGTTNTEAFF	TGTGCCAGCAGTTACTCCGGGACAACGAACACTGAAGCTTTCTTT
NA	TRBV5-6	TRBJ2-7	NA	CASSLRAYEQYF	TGTGCCAGCAGCTTAAGGGCTTACGAGCAGTACTTC
NA	TRBV5-6	TRBJ2-4	NA	CASSARLQNIQYF	TGTGCCAGCAGCGCCCGACTCCAAAACATTCAGTACTTC
once	TRBV4-2	TRBJ1-1	NA	CASSQAINTEAFF	TGTGCCAGCAGCCAAGCCATTAACACTGAAGCTTTCTTT
NA	TRBV29-1	TRBJ1-1	NA	CSVAPGYRGTEAFF	TGCAGCGTTGCCCCCGGGTATAGAGGAACTGAAGCTTTCTTT
NA	TRBV19	TRBJ1-5	TRBD1	CASSRDRGGNQPQHF	TGTGCCAGTAGTCGGGACAGGGGAGGGAATCAGCCCCAGCATTTT
NA	TRBV15	TRBJ1-1	TRBD1	CATSRVRTGVADTEAFF	TGTGCCACCAGCAGAGTTAGGACAGGGGTGGCGGACACTGAAGCTTTCTTT
NA	TRBV7-9	TRBJ2-7	NA	CASSSTATRTYEQYF	TGTGCCAGCAGCTCGACAGCGACACGAACATACGAGCAGTACTTC
NA	TRBV19	TRBJ1-1	NA	CASRQAGVTEAFF	TGTGCCAGTAGACAAGCAGGGGTCACTGAAGCTTTCTTT
NA	TRBV10-2	TRBJ2-5	TRBD2	CASSPIRGGETQYF	TGCGCCAGCAGTCCGATCCGGGGGGGTGAGACCCAGTACTTC
NA	TRBV6-1	TRBJ1-2	NA	CASNRDGFYGYTF	TGTGCCAGCAATCGGGACGGCTTCTATGGCTACACCTTC
NA	TRBV4-3	TRBJ1-6	NA	CASSQDKGWAYNSPLHF	TGCGCCAGCAGCCAAGATAAGGGGTGGGCCTATAATTCACCCCTCCACTTT
NA	TRBV28	TRBJ2-4	NA	CASSLSQLAKNIQYF	TGTGCCAGCAGTTTGTCGCAGCTAGCCAAAAACATTCAGTACTTC
NA	TRBV30	TRBJ1-2	NA	CAWSGGYGAYGYTF	TGTGCCTGGAGTGGGGGGTACGGGGCCTATGGCTACACCTTC
NA	TRBV18	TRBJ1-4	NA	CASSPRGEKLFF	TGTGCCAGCTCACCACGGGGTGAAAAACTGTTTTTT
NA	TRBV7-6	TRBJ2-1	TRBD2	CASSSPVGGAYHSYNEQFF	TGTGCCAGCAGCTCCCCGGTCGGGGGGGCCTATCACTCCTACAATGAGCAGTTCTTC
NA	TRBV18	TRBJ1-2	NA	CASSQIEGEPIYGYTF	TGTGCCAGCTCACAAATTGAGGGGGAACCCATCTATGGCTACACCTTC
NA	TRBV7-3	TRBJ2-3	TRBD2	CASSLTSGAADTQYF	TGTGCCAGCAGCCTGACTAGCGGGGCTGCAGATACGCAGTATTTT
NA	TRBV7-2	TRBJ2-5	TRBD1	CAGAGTGKETQYF	TGTGCCGGGGCCGGGACAGGGAAAGAGACCCAGTACTTC
NA	TRBV5-1	TRBJ2-7	TRBD2	CASSRRFTSGDTYEQYF	TGCGCCAGCAGCAGACGCTTTACTAGCGGGGACACCTACGAGCAGTACTTC
few	TRBV14	TRBJ2-5	TRBD2	CASSQKLGAGGREKTQYF	TGTGCCAGCAGCCAAAAACTCGGAGCGGGGGGCCGCGAAAAGACCCAGTACTTC
NA	TRBV6-5	TRBJ2-7	TRBD1	CASSRDSEFYEQYF	TGTGCCAGCAGCCGGGACAGCGAATTCTACGAGCAGTACTTC
NA	TRBV11-3	TRBJ2-3	TRBD2	CASSLYRGGLADTQYF	TGTGCCAGCAGCTTATATCGGGGGGGCCTCGCAGATACGCAGTATTTT
NA	TRBV6-4	TRBJ2-3	TRBD2	CASSASGGATDTQYF	TGTGCCAGCAGTGCTAGCGGGGGGGCAACAGATACGCAGTATTTT
NA	TRBV7-2	TRBJ1-2	TRBD1	CASSPGQGARYGYTF	TGTGCCAGCAGCCCGGGACAGGGGGCGCGGTATGGCTACACCTTC
NA	TRBV14	TRBJ2-5	TRBD1	CASSRLGDSQETQYF	TGTGCCAGCAGCCGGTTAGGGGACAGCCAAGAGACCCAGTACTTC
NA	TRBV19	TRBJ1-2	NA	CASSIKTDHYGYTF	TGTGCCAGTAGTATTAAAACAGATCACTATGGCTACACCTTC
NA	TRBV7-2	TRBJ1-3	NA	CASSLGPGAGNTIYF	TGTGCCAGCAGCTTGGGTCCAGGGGCTGGAAACACCATATATTTT